What follows describes a single T cell receptor (beta chain). Per the original data handling: Reference gene primers were amplified, and this amplification served to estimate nucleated cell counts. Clones were read by immunoSEQ multiplex PCR, and TCRdb kept only the in-frame ones, dropping some. The DNA was the basis for D and trimming; V, J and clone size are from that table. The sample lists a few hundred thousand clones, almost 90% occurring once. The data are from a study of blood T cell repertoires in COVID-19. Study background: PBMCs, B-cell-depleted T cells, or T cells provided the cDNA or gDNA that made up the material.

Germline assignment: CDR1 LGHDT and CDR2 YNNKEL (reference sequence). V lost 0 bases, J lost 10 bases, and 10 bases stayed unmatched. The CDR3 loop spans 16 amino acids. The TCR was taken from a woman aged 25 to 45 with COVID-19, enrolled during active disease. The rearrangement links TRBV3-1 (or the pseudogene TRBV3-2) to TRBJ2-1; 9 nucleotides align to TRBD2. Sequencing was carried out using peripheral blood. CDR3 nucleotides: TGTGCCAGCAGCCAAGACTCGGAGCGGGAGGACCGGGAGCAGTTCTTC. It is translated as CASSQDSEREDREQFF.